One and the same sample provided the 27 T cell receptor beta chains below, sequenced in a study of T cells after yellow fever vaccination. TCRdb ran MiXCR on the 5' RACE reads and lists one entry per CDR3 protein. The sample holds approximately 34,000 distinct CDR3 sequences; approximately 7% are singletons and the top ten take approximately 23%. The specimen comprised PBMCs, either bulk or a sorted T-cell subset (CD4+, CD8+, memory, or dextramer-sorted; not recorded which), sampled on the day of the first yellow fever vaccination. Source of these receptors: a man aged 18 to 30 who received the YFV17D yellow fever vaccine.

This CDR3 is CASSTPGSYEQYF. The CDR3 nucleotides are TGTGCCAGCAGTACCCCGGGGAGCTACGAGCAGTACTTC. The genes are TRBV6-1 and TRBJ2-7, with a weak D call TRBD2 (5 bases). The V and J ends lost 5 bases and 3 bases respectively, with 11 bases between them. The CDR3 sequence is 13 residues long. CDR1 is MNHNS and CDR2 is SASEGT in the germline V gene.

This clonotype showed up just a few times. The V and J genes are TRBV20-1 and TRBJ1-2; 7 bases line up with TRBD1. J lost 7 bases, V lost 2 bases, and 10 bases had no gene match. The CDR3 spans 14 residues. Germline-derived CDR1 and CDR2 are DFQATT and SNEGSKA (reference sequence). The CDR3 DNA reads TGCAGTGCTAGATTCGGACAGGCGATGGGTGGCTACACCTTC. This translates into CSARFGQAMGGYTF.

This clonotype appeared a few times. V gene TRBV19 combines with J gene TRBJ1-6, with 8 bases fitting TRBD1. V shed 6 bases and J 7 bases; nucleotides not matched to a gene: 5. Germline values: CDR1 LNHDA, CDR2 SQIVND (reference sequence). This CDR3 comprises 14 residues. Here the CDR3 DNA reads TGTGCCAGTAGCCGGGACAGGAAAAATTCACCCCTCCACTTT. This sequence encodes CASSRDRKNSPLHF.

This clonotype was recorded at least ten times. This chain links TRBV7-2 with TRBJ1-5, with D unresolved. Germline CDR1 is SGHTA and CDR2 is FQGNSA. CDR3 length: 13 amino acids. V dropped 7 bases and J dropped 6 bases, with 13 bases sitting between them. CDR3 sequence: CASTPNEGQPQHF. DNA for the CDR3: TGTGCCAGCACCCCCAACGAGGGTCAGCCCCAGCATTTT.

The rearrangement links TRBV5-6 to TRBJ2-3; 8 bases fit TRBD2. Trimming removed 4 bases from V and 7 bases from J; junction bases left unmatched: 17. Germline V lookup: CDR1 SGHDT, CDR2 YYEEEE. This CDR3 is built from 17 residues. In nucleotides, the CDR3 is TGTGCCAGCAGCCCTATGGACAGCGGGGGACCCACGAATACGCAGTATTTT. Translation gives CASSPMDSGGPTNTQYF.

This clonotype appeared many times. The genes are TRBV12-3 or TRBV12-4 and TRBJ1-5; the D gene is possibly TRBD1 (6 bases). The CDR3 loop spans 15 amino acids. V was trimmed by 6 bases and J by 1 base, leaving 13 bases between them. In DNA, the CDR3 is TGTGCCAGCAGGTCAGGGGTTTCGAGCAATCAGCCCCAGCATTTT. Translation gives CASRSGVSSNQPQHF.

This clonotype was observed a handful of times. The genes are TRBV5-5 and TRBJ2-5; D not resolved. There are 14 residues in the CDR3. V lost 2 bases and J lost 4, with 12 bases in between. Germline V gene sequence: CDR1 SGHKS, CDR2 YYEKEE (reference sequence). CDR3 DNA sequence: TGTGCCAGCAGCTTTGGCAACCTGGGAGAGACCCAGTACTTC. Protein sequence: CASSFGNLGETQYF.

This clonotype was picked up a small number of times. V usage is TRBV15 and J usage is TRBJ1-1, with 8 bases lining up with TRBD1. V dropped 3 bases and J dropped 1; count of bases not matched to a gene: 4. Looked up from germline, CDR1 is LNHNV and CDR2 is YYDKDF (reference sequence). The CDR3 totals 15 residues. The DNA for the CDR3 is TGTGCCACCAGCAGGCTTGGGACAGGGAACACTGAAGCTTTCTTT. Translation: CATSRLGTGNTEAFF.

This clonotype showed up many times. V usage is TRBV5-4 and J usage is TRBJ2-2; D possibly corresponds to TRBD2 (6 bases). V shed 5 bases and J shed 1 base, with 12 bases lying between them. The CDR3 spans 15 residues. Germline CDR1 SGHNT, CDR2 YYREEE (reference sequence). CDR3 sequence reads: CASSSGTGNTGELFF. For the CDR3, the DNA is TGTGCCAGCAGTTCCGGGACTGGGAACACCGGGGAGCTGTTTTTT. The full variable domain, rest sourced from reference TRBV5-4 and TRBJ2-2, is ETGVTQSPTHLIKTRGQQVTLRCSSQSGHNTVSWYQQALGQGPQFIFQYYREEENGRGNFPPRFSGLQFPNYSSELNVNALELDDSALYLCASSSGTGNTGELFFGEGSRLTVL.

The chain carries TRBV7-2 and TRBJ1-2; TRBD1 is a possible D gene (5 bases). The CDR3 runs 14 residues. V was trimmed by 5 bases and J by 0 bases, leaving 10 bases between them. From germline, CDR1 is SGHTA and CDR2 FQGNSA. The CDR3 DNA follows: TGTGCCAGCAGCCCCTCCAGGGCTAACTATGGCTACACCTTC. Amino acid sequence: CASSPSRANYGYTF.

V and J are TRBV12-3 or TRBV12-4 and TRBJ1-1, with D possibly TRBD1 on 6 matching bases. The CDR3 spans 15 residues. Trimming stripped 0 bases from V and 4 bases from J, with 12 bases between. The CDR3 nucleotides read TGTGCCAGCAGTTTAGCGCCTCGGGGGGCCACTGAAGCTTTCTTT. This sequence encodes CASSLAPRGATEAFF.

This clonotype has just a few counts. The chain employs TRBV7-3 and TRBJ2-3, with 7 bases aligning to TRBD1. The CDR3 is made up of 17 amino acids. The V gene end was trimmed by 4 bases and the J gene end by 0 bases; junction bases not matched to a gene: 10. Germline CDR1 and CDR2: SGHTA and FQGTGA. CDR3 amino acids: CASSSYKGQPSTDTQYF. The CDR3 region has the DNA TGTGCCAGCAGCTCCTACAAGGGACAGCCTAGCACAGATACGCAGTATTTT. The complete variable domain, with remaining parts taken from reference TRBV7-3 and TRBJ2-3, reads GAGVSQTPSNKVTEKGKYVELRCDPISGHTALYWYRQSLGQGPEFLIYFQGTGAADDSGLPNDRFFAVRPEGSVSTLKIQRTERGDSAVYLCASSSYKGQPSTDTQYFGPGTRLTVL.

This clonotype was found many times. The chain has TRBV20-1 and TRBJ1-1; D ambiguous. The CDR3 extends over 16 amino acids. Germline values: CDR1 DFQATT, CDR2 SNEGSKA (reference sequence). V lost 2 bases and J 0 bases, leaving 16 bases between the germline ends. The CDR3 loop reads CSARSVGRALNTEAFF. CDR3 sequence (DNA): TGCAGTGCTAGAAGCGTGGGGAGAGCCTTGAACACTGAAGCTTTCTTT.

This clonotype was counted ten times or more. CDR3 coding DNA: TGTGCCAGCAGCTTGGAACGGGGACTACCCCAAGAGACCCAGTACTTC. This codes for CASSLERGLPQETQYF. The rearrangement uses TRBV5-6 and TRBJ2-5; 7 bases align to TRBD2. There are 16 residues in the CDR3. J was trimmed by 1 base and V by 0 bases; bases with no gene match: 6. Germline CDR1 is SGHDT and CDR2 is YYEEEE.

This clonotype was seen ten or more times. The chain carries TRBV5-1 and TRBJ1-5; perhaps TRBD1 as D (5 bases). V dropped 0 bases and J dropped 3 bases, with 10 bases sitting between them. Germline loops: CDR1 SGHRS, CDR2 YFSETQ. The CDR3 sequence is 15 residues long. The DNA for the CDR3 is TGCGCCAGCAGCTTGGGAGCAGGGATCAATCAGCCCCAGCATTTT. It translates to CASSLGAGINQPQHF.

The sample holds many counts of this clonotype. The chain joins TRBV6-1 to TRBJ2-3; D uncertain. Trimming took off 0 bases at V and 4 bases at J, with 5 bases between the two ends. CDR1 and CDR2 from the germline V gene are MNHNS and SASEGT. This CDR3 has 13 residues. The CDR3 bases are TGTGCCAGCAGTGAAGCTAGTCCAGATACGCAGTATTTT. Protein sequence: CASSEASPDTQYF.

This rearrangement joins TRBV12-3 or TRBV12-4 to TRBJ1-5; D call uncertain. V shed 1 base and J shed 4 bases, with 14 bases lying between them. CDR3 length: 16 amino acids. Here the CDR3 reads CASSLGSVEVNQPQHF. CDR3 DNA: TGTGCCAGCAGTTTAGGTTCAGTAGAGGTTAATCAGCCCCAGCATTTT.

The table lists this clonotype with many counts. The chain couples TRBV7-2 to TRBJ2-2; TRBD1 might be the D (5 bases). The CDR3 contains 16 residues. Germline V gene sequence: CDR1 SGHTA, CDR2 FQGNSA. Trimming cost V 2 bases and J 5 bases, with 15 bases left between them. The CDR3 protein is CASSLFPAGRTGELFF. The CDR3 region has the DNA TGTGCCAGCAGCTTATTCCCGGCAGGGCGAACCGGGGAGCTGTTTTTT. Filled out from reference TRBV7-2 and TRBJ2-2, the complete variable domain reads GAGVSQSPSNKVTEKGKDVELRCDPISGHTALYWYRQSLGQGLEFLIYFQGNSAPDKSGLPSDRFSAERTGGSVSTLTIQRTQQEDSAVYLCASSLFPAGRTGELFFGEGSRLTVL.

This clonotype was picked up many times. The V and J genes are TRBV5-5 and TRBJ2-7, with TRBD1 matching 9 bases. This CDR3 has 13 amino acids. The V segment lost 1 base and the J segment 6 bases; nucleotides outside the gene matches: 2. CDR1 is SGHKS, CDR2 YYEKEE, per germline (reference sequence). This CDR3 is CASSLTGGGEQYV. Here the CDR3 DNA reads TGTGCCAGCAGCTTGACAGGGGGCGGCGAGCAGTACGTC.

This clonotype was recorded many times. The chain combines TRBV5-1 with TRBJ1-1; TRBD1 might be the D (6 bases). Looked up from germline, CDR1 is SGHRS and CDR2 is YFSETQ. Trimming removed 4 bases from V and 1 base from J, with 20 bases in between. The CDR3 is made up of 17 amino acids. CDR3: CASSTRGQGYSNTEAFF. The CDR3, as DNA: TGCGCCAGCAGCACCAGGGGTCAGGGCTACTCGAACACTGAAGCTTTCTTT.

This clonotype was seen only a few times. The rearrangement joins TRBV12-3 or TRBV12-4 to TRBJ1-6, with D tentatively TRBD1 (6 bases). V was trimmed by 11 bases and J by 8 bases, leaving 31 bases between them. This CDR3 region has 18 residues. The CDR3 protein is CAFSLEQGIGALDSPLHF. CDR3 nucleotides: TGTGCCTTCAGTTTAGAACAGGGCATTGGCGCATTGGATTCACCCCTCCACTTT.

This clonotype was seen more than once but under ten times. The rearrangement joins TRBV5-5 to TRBJ1-1; tentative D call: TRBD1 (5 bases). Germline V gives CDR1 SGHKS, CDR2 YYEKEE (reference sequence). Trimming cost V 5 bases and J 1 base, with 12 bases left between them. The CDR3 is 14 amino acids. Here the CDR3 reads CASRRLDRNTEAFF. CDR3 bases: TGTGCCAGCAGACGCCTTGACAGGAACACTGAAGCTTTCTTT. The whole variable domain, remainder taken from reference TRBV5-5 and TRBJ1-1, is DAGVTQSPTHLIKTRGQQVTLRCSPISGHKSVSWYQQVLGQGPQFIFQYYEKEERGRGNFPDRFSARQFPNYSSELNVNALLLGDSALYLCASRRLDRNTEAFFGQGTRLTVV.

This clonotype was recorded at least ten times. The CDR3 nucleotides are TGTGCCAGCAGTTATGGACAGAAAAATGAAAAACTGTTTTTT. Its translation is CASSYGQKNEKLFF. V usage is TRBV6-5 and J usage is TRBJ1-4, with TRBD1 as a possible D gene (6 bases). Germline V CDR1 and CDR2: MNHEY, SVGAGI. Trimming removed 3 bases from V and 5 bases from J, with 10 bases in between. The CDR3 is 14 residues long.

The rearrangement links TRBV3-1 to TRBJ2-4, with TRBD1 identical over 8 bases. This CDR3 is 16 amino acids long. Germline CDR1 and CDR2: LGHDT and YNNKEL (reference sequence). Trimming removed 0 bases from V and 3 bases from J; junction bases left unmatched: 4. In DNA, the CDR3 is TGTGCCAGCAGCCAAGATCTAACAGGGGGCAAAAACATTCAGTACTTC. It codes for CASSQDLTGGKNIQYF.

This clonotype was recorded many times. J is TRBJ2-7 and V is TRBV10-2, with 8 bases aligning to TRBD2. CDR1 is WSHSY, CDR2 SAAADI, per germline. V lost 6 bases to trimming and J lost 6 bases; unmatched junction nucleotides: 19. The length of the CDR3 is 17 residues. CDR3 in DNA: TGCGCCAGCAGCGACGGGATCTACGGGGGGGTTCCCACCGAGCAGTACTTC. It specifies CASSDGIYGGVPTEQYF.

This clonotype was counted at least ten times. The V call is TRBV4-3, the J call TRBJ1-1, with D uncertain. Germline CDR1 LGHNA, CDR2 YSLEER. Trimming stripped 0 bases from V and 10 bases from J, with 27 bases between. This CDR3 comprises 18 residues. As DNA, the CDR3 is TGCGCCAGCAGCCAAGATCGGGCTCTTTTTTTGTCATCCCGAGGAGCTTTCTTT. Protein sequence: CASSQDRALFLSSRGAFF.

This clonotype showed up just once. A much more abundant neighbour one base away suggests this may be a read error. The gene calls are TRBV2 and TRBJ2-3; TRBD2 aligns across 9 bases. This CDR3 contains 16 residues. Per germline, CDR1 SNHLY and CDR2 FYNNEI. The DNA of the CDR3 is TGTGCCGGCAGTACCCCGGGGCGGGGGGGAAGAGATACGCAGTATTTT. This gives the protein CAGSTPGRGGRDTQYF.